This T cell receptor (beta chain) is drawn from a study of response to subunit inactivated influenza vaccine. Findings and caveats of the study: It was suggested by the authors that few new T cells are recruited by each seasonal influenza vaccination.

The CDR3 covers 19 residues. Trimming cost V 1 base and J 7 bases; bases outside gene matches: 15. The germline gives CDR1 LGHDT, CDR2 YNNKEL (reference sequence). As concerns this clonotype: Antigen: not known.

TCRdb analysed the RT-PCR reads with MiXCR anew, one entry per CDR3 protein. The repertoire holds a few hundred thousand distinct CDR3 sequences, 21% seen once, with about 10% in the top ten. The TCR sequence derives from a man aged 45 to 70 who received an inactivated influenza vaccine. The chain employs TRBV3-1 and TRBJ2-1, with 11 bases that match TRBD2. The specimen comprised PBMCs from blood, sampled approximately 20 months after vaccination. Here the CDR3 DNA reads TGTGCCAGCAGCCAAGCTAGCGGGAGGTTAAACGCCGGGGGTAATGAGCAGTTCTTC. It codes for CASSQASGRLNAGGNEQFF.